This T cell receptor (beta chain) was sequenced in a study of monozygotic twins with inflammatory bowel disease. Whole-study findings and limits: Distinction of different T cell subtypes was not possible.

Concerning this clonotype: Its target is not known.

Added by template switching were UMIs that each held a 6-nucleotide sample barcode. TCRdb processed the 5' RACE reads again and assigns one entry to each CDR3 protein, with no DNA. The specimen's table records over 150,000 distinct CDR3 sequences. This CDR3 comprises 16 residues. The germline V gene has CDR1 LNHDA and CDR2 SQIVND (reference sequence). Material: blood. The chain joins TRBV19 to TRBJ1-2; the TCRdb D gene call, TRBD1, has no DNA to confirm it. The receptor's source is a human donor with ulcerative colitis or Crohn's disease, or a healthy co-twin of an affected twin (not recorded which). The chain's CDR3 is CASMRSARQGIDGYTF. Using reference TRBV19 and TRBJ1-2 for the parts outside the CDR3, the full variable domain is DGGITQSPKYLFRKEGQNVTLSCEQNLNHDAMYWYRQDPGQGLRLIYYSQIVNDFQKGDIAEGYSVSREKKESFPLTVTSAQKNPTAFYLCASMRSARQGIDGYTFGSGTRLTVV.